This record concerns one T cell receptor beta chain sequence. Its cognate antigen is unknown. This sample was taken from a study of a mutant IDH1 vaccine in newly diagnosed glioma. Time point here: baseline, week 1 (first vaccination visit). Treatment indicated: pre-vaccination baseline after standard-of-care therapy. Study-level results: Detectable vaccine-induced immune responses arose in roughly 93% of patients.

The method was immunoSEQ multiplex PCR; TCRdb's version includes in-frame clones alone and lacks a portion of them. This table holds around 89,000 clones, 83% found once. With 3 bases clipped from V and 2 bases from J, the junction kept 7 bases outside the gene matches. Looked up from germline, CDR1 is SEHNR and CDR2 is FQNEAQ (reference sequence). The CDR3 spans 16 residues. The V gene is TRBV7-9, the J gene TRBJ2-7, with 10 bases lining up with TRBD2. This material consisted of PBMCs, taken from a glioma patient treated with radiotherapy, temozolomide or both. This receptor was taken from a woman in her 50s with glioma. The DNA of the CDR3 is TGTGCCAGCAGCTTCGGTTTAGCGGGGGGCGCCTACGAGCAGTACTTC. Protein sequence: CASSFGLAGGAYEQYF.